These 27 T cell receptor beta chains were all obtained from the same sample, sequenced in a study of T cells after somatic rescue of genetic block. Sequencing used immunoSEQ multiplex PCR; TCRdb keeps in-frame clones, though not all of them. Altogether approximately 12,000 clones are present, 65% to 85% being singletons, with the ten largest covering 15% to 20%. The specimen was peripheral blood mononuclear cells (PBMCs). These receptors were taken from a boy aged 10-17 years.

The gene calls are TRBV7-2 and TRBJ1-2; possibly TRBD1 for D (6 bases). CDR1 is SGHTA, CDR2 FQGNSA, per germline. The CDR3 covers 15 residues. Trimming pared 5 bases from V and 0 bases from J, leaving 13 bases between. CDR3: CASSPRAGANYGYTF. DNA of the CDR3: TGTGCCAGCAGCCCACGGGCAGGGGCTAACTATGGCTACACCTTC.

The genes are TRBV9 and TRBJ2-2; D not certain. The V gene lost 0 bases and the J gene lost 1 base, with 7 bases spanning the gap. The V gene's germline CDR1 is SGDLS and CDR2 YYNGEE. CDR3 length equals 15 residues. For the CDR3, the DNA is TGTGCCAGCAGCGTAGTCCCCGGGAACACCGGGGAGCTGTTTTTT. Translating it yields CASSVVPGNTGELFF.

The chain recombines TRBV5-1 with TRBJ1-2; D gene unclear. The V gene's germline CDR1 is SGHRS and CDR2 YFSETQ. The CDR3 consists of 15 residues. Trimming left V 2 bases short and J 3 bases short, with 14 bases between. The CDR3: CASSLTTRGYYGYTF. CDR3 DNA sequence: TGCGCCAGCAGCTTAACGACCCGGGGATACTATGGCTACACCTTC.

The chain employs TRBV21-1 and TRBJ2-2; TRBD2 is the table's D call and was not checked against the DNA. TRBV21-1 is an annotated pseudogene. This CDR3 is 17 amino acids long. CDR3: CASSNWTSGLNTGELFF. The CDR3 coding sequence is TGTGCCAGCAGCAACTGGACTAGCGGTTTGAACACCGGGGAGCTGTTTTTT.

This clone was found a few times. The DNA for the CDR3 is TGTGCCAGCTCACCTGGACAGCCGAACACTGAAGCTTTCTTT. Protein: CASSPGQPNTEAFF. V usage is TRBV18 and J usage is TRBJ1-1; tentatively, D is TRBD1 (6 bases). There are 14 residues in the CDR3. Looked up from germline, CDR1 is KGHSH and CDR2 is LQKENI. Between the trimmed V and J ends, which lost 3 bases and 1 base, there was a span of 9 bases.

V and J are TRBV18 and TRBJ2-2, with TRBD2 as a possible D gene (5 bases). Trimming shortened V by 3 bases and J by 4 bases, and 9 bases separated the two germline ends. The CDR3 runs to 14 residues. The germline gives CDR1 KGHSH, CDR2 LQKENI. Here the CDR3 DNA reads TGTGCCAGCTCACCTGTTGGAGGCACCGGGGAGCTGTTTTTT. Amino acids: CASSPVGGTGELFF.

The chain links TRBV28 to TRBJ1-2; D is unclear. With 1 base removed from V and 8 bases from J, the gap between germline ends came to 14 bases. From germline, CDR1 is MDHEN and CDR2 SYDVKM. This CDR3 comprises 14 residues. CDR3 protein: CASSLSCWPRGYTF. The CDR3, as DNA: TGTGCCAGCAGTTTATCGTGCTGGCCCCGAGGCTACACCTTC.

This chain uses TRBV5-1 with TRBJ1-1; 7 positions agree with TRBD1. The CDR3 runs 15 residues. Losses at the gene ends were 0 bases for V and 7 bases for J; bases not matched to a gene: 9. Germline loops: CDR1 SGHRS, CDR2 YFSETQ. CDR3 sequence: CASSLAEGGEVEAFF. CDR3 bases: TGCGCCAGCAGCTTGGCCGAAGGGGGCGAGGTTGAAGCTTTCTTT.

The chain recombines TRBV7-9 with TRBJ1-4; D possibly corresponds to TRBD1 (5 bases). The V gene lost 4 bases and the J gene lost 8 bases, with 20 bases spanning the gap. Per germline, CDR1 SEHNR and CDR2 FQNEAQ (reference sequence). The CDR3 is 16 amino acids. The CDR3 nucleotides read TGTGCCAGCAGCTCCGGGGGGTTAGGGCGTCACGAAAAACTGTTTTTT. Translated, it gives CASSSGGLGRHEKLFF.

This chain links TRBV6-1 with TRBJ2-3; 8 bases are a match to TRBD2. The CDR3 totals 14 residues. Germline assignment: CDR1 MNHNS and CDR2 SASEGT. V lost 7 bases, J lost 6 bases, and 9 bases stayed unmatched. CDR3 coding DNA: TGTGCCAGCACCTGGACTAGCAGAAAGGATACGCAGTATTTT. Amino acid sequence: CASTWTSRKDTQYF.

This sequence joins TRBV19 and TRBJ1-5, with unresolved D. V was shortened by 4 bases and J by 0 bases, with 13 bases between the two germline ends. The germline CDR1 and CDR2 sequences are LNHDA and SQIVND (reference sequence). The CDR3 is made up of 16 amino acids. The CDR3 loop is CASSREGAYSNQPQHF. The DNA for the CDR3 is TGTGCCAGTAGTAGAGAGGGTGCCTATAGCAATCAGCCCCAGCATTTT.

This clone was observed a few times. V gene TRBV19 combines with J gene TRBJ2-3; no clear D. Germline loops: CDR1 LNHDA, CDR2 SQIVND (reference sequence). V was pared by 1 base and J by 6 bases, with 11 bases between. CDR3 length equals 14 residues. The CDR3 DNA follows: TGTGCCAGTAGTATAGTTGACTCAAGGGATACGCAGTATTTT. Protein: CASSIVDSRDTQYF.

The chain employs TRBV5-1 and TRBJ2-7; the D gene is possibly TRBD2 (6 bases). CDR3 length equals 15 residues. Looked up from germline, CDR1 is SGHRS and CDR2 is YFSETQ. V lost 4 bases, J lost 12 bases, and 26 bases lay in between. CDR3 nucleotide sequence: TGCGCCAGCAGCCCAAATCCGGGACTGGAACGGAGGAGGTACTTC. Translated, it gives CASSPNPGLERRRYF.

The V and J genes are TRBV23-1 and TRBJ2-5; perhaps TRBD1 as D (5 bases). TRBV23-1 belongs to the ORF category, with a function that is uncertain. V lost 3 bases to trimming and J lost 1 base, with 9 bases between them. This CDR3 contains 14 residues. CDR3 loop: CASSHYRIQETQYF. CDR3 in DNA: TGCGCCAGCAGTCATTACAGGATCCAAGAGACCCAGTACTTC.

J is TRBJ2-7 and V is TRBV6-6; 16 bases are a match to TRBD2. This CDR3 comprises 16 residues. CDR1 is MNHNY and CDR2 is SVGAGI in the germline V gene (reference sequence). V dropped 6 bases and J dropped 6; count of bases not matched to a gene: 8. The CDR3 nucleotides are TGTGCCAGCAGAACCGGGACTAGCGGGGGGGGAGGCGAGCAGTACTTC. Its translation: CASRTGTSGGGGEQYF.

This clone was seen more than once but under ten times. The chain uses TRBV5-4 and TRBJ2-7, with 7 positions matching TRBD1. The length of the CDR3 is 15 residues. Germline V gives CDR1 SGHNT, CDR2 YYREEE (reference sequence). V lost 3 bases and J lost 3; bases outside the gene matches: 9. The chain's CDR3 is CASSSGTVFYYEQYF. In DNA, the CDR3 is TGTGCCAGCAGCTCCGGGACAGTATTTTACTACGAGCAGTACTTC.

The chain is built from TRBV14 and TRBJ2-7, with D perhaps TRBD1 (5 bases). The CDR3 totals 16 residues. Trimming left V 5 bases short and J 0 bases short, with 17 bases between. CDR1 SGHDN and CDR2 FVKESK come from the germline V gene. CDR3 region: CASSKPGRAPSYEQYF. As DNA, the CDR3 is TGTGCCAGCAGCAAGCCCGGCAGGGCACCCTCCTACGAGCAGTACTTC. The full variable domain, rest sourced from reference TRBV14 and TRBJ2-7, is EAGVTQFPSHSVIEKGQTVTLRCDPISGHDNLYWYRRVMGKEIKFLLHFVKESKQDESGMPNNRFLAERTGGTYSTLKVQPAELEDSGVYFCASSKPGRAPSYEQYFGPGTRLTVT.

This chain links TRBV5-1 with TRBJ1-1; D call uncertain. The CDR3 runs 14 residues. V lost 6 bases to trimming and J lost 0 bases, with 12 bases between them. Germline assignment: CDR1 SGHRS and CDR2 YFSETQ. CDR3 sequence: CASTSNAVNTEAFF. The CDR3 DNA sequence: TGCGCCAGCACTTCAAATGCAGTGAACACTGAAGCTTTCTTT.

This clone occurred once. The genes are TRBV9 and TRBJ2-3; no clear D. The length of the CDR3 is 14 residues. V gave up 1 base and J gave up 2 bases, with 8 bases separating them. CDR1 SGDLS and CDR2 YYNGEE come from the germline V gene. The CDR3 nucleotides are TGTGCCAGCAGCGTATGGCTAATCACAGATACGCAGTATTTT. Its protein product is CASSVWLITDTQYF.

The genes are TRBV18 and TRBJ2-5, with a weak D call TRBD2 (6 bases). There are 18 residues in the CDR3. CDR1 KGHSH and CDR2 LQKENI come from the germline V gene. V was pared by 3 bases and J by 3 bases, with 23 bases between. DNA of the CDR3: TGTGCCAGCTCACCTGAGGGGACTGCCCGTCTCAAGGAAGAGACCCAGTACTTC. This sequence encodes CASSPEGTARLKEETQYF.

This clone was counted only a few times. A junction end diverges from the germline sequence, so it may reflect a read error. The chain employs TRBV27 and TRBJ1-6; D uncertain. This CDR3 comprises 15 residues. The germline V gene has CDR1 MNHEY and CDR2 SMNVEV (reference sequence). The CDR3 reads CATSPSGTYNSPLHF. Written as DNA, the CDR3 is TGTGCCACCAGTCCGAGTGGCACATATAATTCACCCCTCCACTTT.

The chain links TRBV7-2 to TRBJ1-2; tentatively, D is TRBD1 (5 bases). This CDR3 is built from 13 residues. V was shortened by 5 bases and J by 8 bases, with 15 bases between the two germline ends. CDR1 is SGHTA and CDR2 is FQGNSA in the germline V gene. The CDR3 loop is CASSAGTTGGYTF. The CDR3 DNA is TGTGCCAGCAGCGCCGGGACTACTGGGGGCTACACCTTC.

The chain is built from TRBV6-1 and TRBJ2-5, with unresolved D. The germline V and J ends were trimmed by 6 bases and 1 base, with 12 bases remaining between them. CDR1 and CDR2 from the germline V gene are MNHNS and SASEGT. The CDR3 has 14 amino acids. The CDR3 coding sequence is TGTGCCAGCAGCCTCTCAGTCCTCCAAGAGACCCAGTACTTC. Its translation is CASSLSVLQETQYF.

The CDR3 loop reads CASSSLRQGGEETQYF. Written as DNA, the CDR3 is TGTGCCAGCAGCTCCCTAAGGCAGGGAGGGGAGGAGACCCAGTACTTC. The chain is built from TRBV5-4 and TRBJ2-5; 7 bases match TRBD2. The CDR3 runs 16 residues. The J segment lost 5 bases and the V segment lost 3 bases, leaving 13 bases of the junction unmatched. Germline V CDR1 and CDR2: SGHNT, YYREEE (reference sequence). Looking up the rest from reference TRBV5-4 and TRBJ2-5 gives the full variable domain: ETGVTQSPTHLIKTRGQQVTLRCSSQSGHNTVSWYQQALGQGPQFIFQYYREEENGRGNFPPRFSGLQFPNYSSELNVNALELDDSALYLCASSSLRQGGEETQYFGPGTRLLVL.

For the CDR3, the DNA is TGTGCCACTAGCGGGAGGGGGGATAACTACAATGAGCAGTTCTTC. It translates to CATSGRGDNYNEQFF. This chain connects TRBV19 to TRBJ2-1; TRBD2 matches at 12 bases. Germline V gives CDR1 LNHDA, CDR2 SQIVND (reference sequence). V dropped 10 bases and J dropped 3; count of bases not matched to a gene: 7. The CDR3 is 15 amino acids.

The chain carries TRBV9 and TRBJ2-6; D is ambiguous. The V end was cut by 2 bases, the J end by 3 bases, with 12 bases between. This CDR3 is built from 16 residues. Germline CDR1 SGDLS, CDR2 YYNGEE. The CDR3 spells CASSVSSTFGANVLTF. CDR3 nucleotide sequence: TGTGCCAGCAGCGTCTCATCTACTTTTGGGGCCAACGTCCTGACTTTC.

V and J are TRBV12-2 and TRBJ1-2; the table gives TRBD1 as D, unverified against the DNA. TRBV12-2 is annotated as a pseudogene. This CDR3 is 15 amino acids long. The chain's CDR3 is CASRGRVQGLYGYTF. DNA of the CDR3: TGTGCAAGTCGCGGTAGGGTACAGGGCCTCTATGGCTACACCTTC.